This T cell receptor beta chain was found in a study of Graves' ophthalmopathy and Graves' hyperthyroidism. Across the whole study: If no ophthalmopathy appeared within 18 months of follow-up, hyperthyroidism was termed stable.

Study results and limitations: The majority of expanded thyroid clonotypes above 0.001 frequency also occurred in blood.

The CDR3 is 16 amino acids. Trimming cost V 5 bases and J 5 bases; bases outside gene matches: 9. Germline CDR1 is MNHEY and CDR2 is SVGAGI. RNA served as the template for amplifying TCR beta CDR3 regions. First-round RT-PCR relied on HTBI primers, and a second-round multiplex PCR came next. Via MiXCR, TCRdb re-called the multiplex PCR reads, giving one row per CDR3 protein. The sample has about 600,000 distinct CDR3 sequences; under 45% are singletons. This clonotype was seen a few times. Its target is not known. The sequence was collected from an adult man with Graves' hyperthyroidism. Sequenced input: peripheral blood or thyroid tissue (not recorded which). The J gene is TRBJ2-5, the V gene TRBV6-5, with 12 bases lining up with TRBD1. CDR3 nucleotides: TGTGCCAGCAGTCGGGACAGGGGGCGAACCCTCGAGACCCAGTACTTC. This encodes CASSRDRGRTLETQYF.